Shown below are 27 T cell receptor beta chains from a single sample sequenced in a study of patients and donors after allogeneic stem cell transplantation. Using its own MiXCR run on the RT-PCR reads, TCRdb lists one record per CDR3 protein. The repertoire holds about 200,000 distinct CDR3 sequences, around two fifths seen once, with 33% in the top ten. Sequencing used blood, either unsorted or a sorted T cell fraction (not recorded which). Receptors originate from a human donor who was either an allogeneic HSCT recipient or a stem cell or donor lymphocyte infusion donor (not recorded which). It is not recorded whose cells these are; they may come from a transplant donor.

In this sample, this clonotype turned up once. The chain uses TRBV29-1 and TRBJ1-2, with D perhaps matching TRBD1 (5 bases). This CDR3 has 14 amino acids. Per the germline V gene, CDR1 is SQVTM and CDR2 is ANQGSEA. V was trimmed by 6 bases and J by 6 bases, leaving 20 bases between them. The CDR3 sequence: CSVRIREPANGYTF. The CDR3 DNA is TGCAGCGTGAGAATCAGGGAACCAGCTAATGGCTACACCTTC. Filled out from reference TRBV29-1 and TRBJ1-2, the complete variable domain reads SAVISQKPSRDICQRGTSLTIQCQVDSQVTMMFWYRQQPGQSLTLIATANQGSEATYESGFVIDKFPISRPNLTFSTLTVSNMSPEDSSIYLCSVRIREPANGYTFGSGTRLTVV.

The sample holds many counts of this clonotype. The V and J genes are TRBV4-3 and TRBJ2-1, with D maybe TRBD1 (6 bases). V was trimmed by 0 bases and J by 3 bases, leaving 15 bases between them. Germline CDR1 reads LGHNA; CDR2 reads YSLEER. There are 17 residues in the CDR3. The chain's CDR3 is CASSQETDRVIYNEQFF. In nucleotides, the CDR3 is TGCGCCAGCAGCCAAGAGACGGACAGAGTTATCTACAATGAGCAGTTCTTC.

There are a few counts of this clonotype. V is TRBV3-1 and J is TRBJ1-1; D gene unclear. The CDR3 loop spans 15 amino acids. Germline V lookup: CDR1 LGHDT, CDR2 YNNKEL (reference sequence). V was pared by 1 base and J by 8 bases, with 17 bases between. CDR3 residues: CASSQGSPFRGEAFF. The DNA of the CDR3 is TGTGCCAGCAGCCAAGGTTCGCCCTTCCGCGGGGAAGCTTTCTTT.

The chain has TRBV12-3 or TRBV12-4 and TRBJ1-4; unclear D gene. The CDR3 is 14 amino acids. Trimming cost V 5 bases and J 5 bases, with 12 bases left between them. The CDR3 nucleotides read TGTGCCAGCAGTCCCCCTTTAGAAAATGAAAAACTGTTTTTT. Translating gives CASSPPLENEKLFF.

This clonotype turned up a few times. This chain links TRBV13 with TRBJ2-7; D may be TRBD1 (6 bases). The germline CDR1 and CDR2 sequences are PRHDT and FYEKMQ (reference sequence). The V end was cut by 1 base, the J end by 4 bases, with 17 bases between. The CDR3 spans 16 residues. Written as DNA, the CDR3 is TGTGCCAGCAGCTTAGCCCCAGGGGAGAGGAGGTACGAGCAGTACTTC. Protein sequence: CASSLAPGERRYEQYF.

The V gene is TRBV20-1, the J gene TRBJ1-2; 9 nucleotides match TRBD1. V was clipped by 6 bases and J by 2 bases; unmatched bases: 10. The CDR3 has 15 residues. Germline V gene data show CDR1 as DFQATT and CDR2 as SNEGSKA (reference sequence). This chain's CDR3 is CSAPLQGATNYGYTF. For the CDR3, the DNA is TGCAGTGCCCCTCTACAGGGGGCTACAAACTATGGCTACACCTTC.

The chain carries TRBV5-1 and TRBJ1-4, with TRBD1 matching over 10 bases. J was trimmed by 5 bases and V by 4 bases; bases with no gene match: 5. CDR1 is SGHRS and CDR2 is YFSETQ in the germline V gene. CDR3 length: 15 amino acids. The CDR3 spells CASSAPGQGNEKLFF. CDR3 coding DNA: TGCGCCAGCAGCGCACCGGGACAGGGGAATGAAAAACTGTTTTTT.

The chain uses TRBV7-2 and TRBJ2-4; 7 positions agree with TRBD2. Germline V gene sequence: CDR1 SGHTA, CDR2 FQGNSA. V dropped 1 base and J dropped 0; count of bases not matched to a gene: 6. The CDR3 is 17 amino acids. The CDR3 spells CASSLVLGGIAKNIQYF. The CDR3 nucleotides are TGTGCCAGCAGCTTAGTGCTCGGGGGGATAGCCAAAAACATTCAGTACTTC.

This clonotype has only a few counts. The CDR3 loop reads CASRGTSGSRKDTQYF. In DNA, the CDR3 is TGTGCCAGCAGAGGGACTAGCGGGAGTAGGAAAGATACGCAGTATTTT. The rearrangement joins TRBV12-3 or TRBV12-4 to TRBJ2-3, with 14 bases fitting TRBD2. V lost 6 bases, J lost 5 bases, and 7 bases stayed unmatched. The CDR3 runs 16 residues.

The chain is built from TRBV25-1 and TRBJ2-5, with TRBD2 identical over 10 bases. This CDR3 is 16 amino acids long. V gave up 3 bases and J gave up 5 bases; unmatched junction bases: 9. CDR1 and CDR2 (germline): MGHDK, SYGVNS. The CDR3: CASSEWTSGLQETQYF. CDR3 DNA sequence: TGTGCCAGCAGTGAGTGGACTAGCGGCCTGCAGGAGACCCAGTACTTC.

The sample holds a few counts of this clonotype. The gene calls are TRBV20-1 and TRBJ1-5; possibly TRBD1 for D (5 bases). This CDR3 is 14 amino acids long. Looked up from germline, CDR1 is DFQATT and CDR2 is SNEGSKA (reference sequence). Trimming pared 0 bases from V and 6 bases from J, leaving 12 bases between. CDR3 DNA sequence: TGCAGTGCTAGAGACCGAGGGACTATTCAGCCCCAGCATTTT. Translated: CSARDRGTIQPQHF.

For this clonotype: At one boundary the junction diverges from the germline segment, which might be a read error. The rearrangement uses TRBV6-5 and TRBJ1-2, with no clear D. The germline V gene encodes CDR1 MNHEY and CDR2 SVGAGI. The CDR3 runs to 15 residues. In nucleotides, the CDR3 is TGTGCCAGCAGCCTCTTTATTCGGGATTCCTATCGCTACACCTTC. It is translated as CASSLFIRDSYRYTF.

V usage is TRBV28 and J usage is TRBJ1-2, with 7 positions matching TRBD1. Germline V gene sequence: CDR1 MDHEN, CDR2 SYDVKM. Trimming cost V 8 bases and J 4 bases; bases outside gene matches: 10. The CDR3 is made up of 14 amino acids. CDR3 residues: CASLLSGGAYGYTF. The CDR3 coding sequence is TGTGCCAGCCTACTCTCAGGGGGGGCCTATGGCTACACCTTC.

The J gene is TRBJ2-3, the V gene TRBV11-1, with 9 nucleotides matching TRBD2. This CDR3 is built from 15 residues. Germline loops: CDR1 SGHAT, CDR2 FQDESV (reference sequence). Trimming cost V 5 bases and J 3 bases; bases outside gene matches: 6. The CDR3: CASSPPGLATDTQYF. The CDR3, as DNA: TGTGCCAGCAGCCCCCCCGGACTAGCGACAGATACGCAGTATTTT.

The chain carries TRBV7-2 and TRBJ2-3, with D uncertain. The CDR3 spans 15 residues. The V end was cut by 1 base, the J end by 0 bases, with 8 bases between. Germline CDR1 reads SGHTA; CDR2 reads FQGNSA. The CDR3 region is CASSLERRSTDTQYF. The CDR3 nucleotides read TGTGCCAGCAGCTTAGAGAGGCGGAGCACAGATACGCAGTATTTT.

This clonotype was detected a few times. V and J are TRBV28 and TRBJ2-3, with TRBD2 as a possible D gene (6 bases). From germline, CDR1 is MDHEN and CDR2 SYDVKM. The CDR3 has 18 amino acids. Deletions cut 8 bases from V and 0 bases from J, with 24 bases between. Here the CDR3 DNA reads TGTGCCAGCCGGCCCCACAGGTGGGGGGAAGGAAGCACAGATACGCAGTATTTT. This gives the protein CASRPHRWGEGSTDTQYF.

The rearrangement links TRBV30 to TRBJ1-5; D may be TRBD1 (5 bases). The ends were cut back, 2 bases at V and 4 bases at J, with 15 bases in the middle. This CDR3 has 15 amino acids. Germline assignment: CDR1 GTSNPN and CDR2 SVGIG (reference sequence). The CDR3 loop reads CAWSPDGTENQPQHF. The CDR3 DNA reads as TGTGCCTGGAGTCCTGACGGGACGGAAAATCAGCCCCAGCATTTT. The full variable domain, with the rest looked up from reference TRBV30 and TRBJ1-5, is SQTIHQWPATLVQPVGSPLSLECTVEGTSNPNLYWYRQAAGRGLQLLFYSVGIGQISSEVPQNLSASRPQDRQFILSSKKLLLSDSGFYLCAWSPDGTENQPQHFGDGTRLSIL.

There are a few counts of this clonotype. The chain links TRBV12-3 or TRBV12-4 to TRBJ1-1, with TRBD1 as a possible D gene (5 bases). Trimming pared 3 bases from V and 5 bases from J, leaving 13 bases between. This CDR3 contains 14 residues. CDR3 residues: CASSFGQGYTEAFF. The CDR3 DNA sequence: TGTGCCAGCAGTTTTGGGCAGGGTTATACTGAAGCTTTCTTT.

The chain couples TRBV9 to TRBJ2-1; D tentatively reads TRBD1 or TRBD2 (5 bases each). The germline V gene has CDR1 SGDLS and CDR2 YYNGEE. Trimming removed 5 bases from V and 6 bases from J, with 12 bases in between. The CDR3 loop spans 13 amino acids. The CDR3 here is CASSAGTTNEQFF. CDR3 sequence (DNA): TGTGCCAGCAGTGCCGGGACCACCAATGAGCAGTTCTTC.

V usage is TRBV18 and J usage is TRBJ1-5; 10 bases align to TRBD1. J was trimmed by 2 bases and V by 5 bases; bases with no gene match: 12. The CDR3 is made up of 18 amino acids. Germline V gene sequence: CDR1 KGHSH, CDR2 LQKENI. The DNA for the CDR3 is TGTGCCAGCTCAGCAAGACAGGGGGCGAATCAAGGCAATCAGCCCCAGCATTTT. Translation: CASSARQGANQGNQPQHF.

There are a few counts of this clonotype. The rearrangement uses TRBV20-1 and TRBJ1-5; possible D gene TRBD1, 6 bases. Trimming took 0 bases from V and 3 from J, leaving 15 bases between them. The CDR3 runs to 16 residues. In germline, CDR1 is DFQATT, CDR2 SNEGSKA (reference sequence). DNA for the CDR3: TGCAGTGCTAGAGATTGGGTCGGGGGGCTCAATCAGCCCCAGCATTTT. This gives the protein CSARDWVGGLNQPQHF.

This clonotype was observed a handful of times. The chain recombines TRBV12-3 or TRBV12-4 with TRBJ1-1; perhaps TRBD1 as D (6 bases). V was trimmed by 4 bases and J by 14 bases, leaving 23 bases between them. This CDR3 has 14 residues. The CDR3 nucleotides read TGTGCCAGCAGTTCCACCGGTCTACAGGGTCTGAGCTTCTTT. Translation: CASSSTGLQGLSFF.

V and J are TRBV12-3 or TRBV12-4 and TRBJ1-6; D is possibly TRBD1 (6 bases). CDR3 size: 14 residues. Trimming took 6 bases from V and 7 from J, leaving 13 bases between them. The CDR3 region has the DNA TGTGCCAGCAGCCCCGGGGGGCCGAATTCACCCCTCCACTTT. It is translated as CASSPGGPNSPLHF.

The gene calls are TRBV9 and TRBJ1-3, with 7 bases aligning to TRBD1. Looked up from germline, CDR1 is SGDLS and CDR2 is YYNGEE. J gave up 2 bases and V 4 bases, and 6 bases lay outside the gene matches. CDR3 size: 15 residues. The CDR3, as DNA: TGTGCCAGCAGCCCAGAAAGGGGGCCTGGAAACACCATATATTTT. The encoded protein is CASSPERGPGNTIYF.

The chain links TRBV6-5 to TRBJ1-1; D remains unclear. Per the germline V gene, CDR1 is MNHEY and CDR2 is SVGAGI. The CDR3 contains 14 residues. V was trimmed by 0 bases and J by 2 bases, leaving 7 bases between them. CDR3 in DNA: TGTGCCAGCAGTTACTCGATCCCAAACACTGAAGCTTTCTTT. Translation: CASSYSIPNTEAFF.

The V and J genes are TRBV27 and TRBJ2-7, with 7 bases fitting TRBD2. The CDR3 has 15 amino acids. V lost 2 bases, J lost 2 bases, and 6 bases stayed unmatched. Per the germline V gene, CDR1 is MNHEY and CDR2 is SMNVEV (reference sequence). The CDR3 sequence is CASSLAQGLTYEQYF. The CDR3 region has the DNA TGTGCCAGCAGTTTAGCCCAGGGACTAACCTACGAGCAGTACTTC.

This chain connects TRBV12-3 or TRBV12-4 to TRBJ2-7; D gene uncertain. Deletions cut 4 bases from V and 5 bases from J, with 18 bases between. The CDR3 extends over 15 amino acids. The CDR3 reads CASSSAGRVPNEQYF. The CDR3 DNA reads as TGTGCCAGCAGTTCGGCAGGTAGGGTACCTAACGAGCAGTACTTC.